The sample holds many counts of the clone carrying this T cell receptor (beta chain). The antigen is unknown. The sample originates from a study of glioma-infiltrating T cells. TCR alpha and beta CDR3 regions were amplified from RNA using iRepertoire nested multiplex PCR. Input was about 85-400 ng of tissue mRNA or PBMC total RNA. TCRdb used MiXCR to reprocess the multiplex PCR reads, holding one entry per CDR3 protein. The table lists some 110,000 distinct CDR3 sequences, approximately 25% of them singletons. Findings of the study overall: CDR3 overlap between tissue and blood was very small. Tissue-blood divergence was below expectation in non-neoplastic patients, above in gliomas.

Per the germline V gene, CDR1 is LNHDA and CDR2 is SQIVND (reference sequence). V gave up 8 bases and J gave up 6 bases; unmatched junction bases: 6. This CDR3 spans 13 amino acids. This clonotype was obtained from a human donor with low-grade glioma or glioblastoma, undergoing nonglioma brain surgery, or in good health (not recorded which). The sample consisted of glioma tissue, nonneoplastic brain tissue, or PBMCs (not recorded which). The chain recombines TRBV19 with TRBJ2-2, with TRBD2 identical over 7 bases. CDR3: CASLREVAGELFF. The CDR3 DNA sequence: TGTGCCAGTCTCCGGGAGGTAGCCGGGGAGCTGTTTTTT.